This entry lists 32 T cell receptor beta chains sequenced from one sample in a study of breast tumors, draining lymph nodes, adjacent tissues. Samples came from axillary lymph nodes draining the breast cancer. TCRdb reprocessed the multiplex PCR reads with MiXCR, giving one entry per CDR3 protein. The sample carries over 150,000 distinct CDR3 sequences, roughly 29% recorded once. The material sequenced was axillary lymph node tissue. Receptors were obtained from a female donor with breast cancer. Some clones in this sample may be carry-over from other donors' samples.

This clonotype appeared many times. This chain uses TRBV7-3 with TRBJ2-1; D is perhaps TRBD1 (6 bases). This CDR3 spans 15 amino acids. Between the trimmed V and J ends, which lost 5 bases and 0 bases, there was a span of 11 bases. The germline CDR1 and CDR2 sequences are SGHTA and FQGTGA. The CDR3 sequence is CASSLQGNSYNEQFF. In nucleotides, the CDR3 is TGTGCCAGCAGCCTCCAGGGGAACTCCTACAATGAGCAGTTCTTC.

The rearrangement joins TRBV7-6 to TRBJ1-1, with TRBD1 as a possible D gene (5 bases). V dropped 2 bases and J dropped 2 bases, with 9 bases sitting between them. The germline V gene has CDR1 SGHVS and CDR2 FNYEAQ. The CDR3 is 14 residues long. CDR3 amino acids: CASSLQGGNTEAFF. DNA for the CDR3: TGTGCCAGCAGCTTACAGGGCGGAAACACTGAAGCTTTCTTT.

This clonotype appeared a single time. V is TRBV19 and J is TRBJ1-1, with D hard to call. CDR3 length equals 15 residues. Trimming took off 5 bases at V and 1 base at J, with 14 bases between the two ends. Germline CDR1 LNHDA, CDR2 SQIVND (reference sequence). CDR3 sequence reads: CASSFRLWENTEAFF. The CDR3 nucleotides are TGTGCCAGTAGTTTTCGATTATGGGAGAACACTGAAGCTTTCTTT.

This clonotype was detected many times. The chain uses TRBV19 and TRBJ1-5, with a weak D call TRBD1 (5 bases). The germline V and J ends were trimmed by 11 bases and 0 bases, with 14 bases remaining between them. The CDR3 runs to 14 residues. From germline, CDR1 is LNHDA and CDR2 SQIVND (reference sequence). The DNA of the CDR3 is TGTGCCTCTCGGGGGGGTAATAGCAATCAGCCCCAGCATTTT. The encoded protein is CASRGGNSNQPQHF.

This clonotype was observed at least ten times. The rearrangement uses TRBV4-3 and TRBJ2-7, with 7 bases aligning to TRBD1. The CDR3 has 15 amino acids. V shed 4 bases, J shed 3 bases, and the junction held 9 bases outside the gene matches. Per the germline V gene, CDR1 is LGHNA and CDR2 is YSLEER. The CDR3 DNA is TGCGCCAGCAGCCTCGGACAGGATATCTTCTACGAGCAGTACTTC. Its translation: CASSLGQDIFYEQYF.

The chain uses TRBV5-4 and TRBJ1-5; 8 nucleotides align to TRBD1. The V gene end was trimmed by 3 bases and the J gene end by 9 bases; junction bases not matched to a gene: 11. The CDR3 runs to 15 residues. Germline lookup yields CDR1 SGHNT and CDR2 YYREEE (reference sequence). CDR3: CASSSPGQDLGPQHF. DNA of the CDR3: TGTGCCAGCAGCTCCCCGGGACAGGACCTCGGGCCCCAGCATTTT.

In this sample, this clonotype turned up many times. V and J are TRBV7-2 and TRBJ2-1; D is tentatively TRBD1 or TRBD2 (5 bases each). CDR3 length: 16 residues. V lost 5 bases and J 0 bases, leaving 14 bases between the germline ends. CDR1 is SGHTA and CDR2 is FQGNSA in the germline V gene. CDR3 sequence: CASSRRTDSSYNEQFF. The CDR3 coding sequence is TGTGCCAGCAGCCGGCGGACTGACAGCTCCTACAATGAGCAGTTCTTC.

This clonotype was found many times. This chain uses TRBV9 with TRBJ2-2; the match to TRBD2 covers 7 bases. The V and J ends lost 4 bases and 2 bases, in that order; junction bases with no gene match: 5. CDR1 SGDLS and CDR2 YYNGEE come from the germline V gene. The CDR3 loop spans 15 amino acids. The DNA of the CDR3 is TGTGCCAGCAGCACCGGACTAGGAAACACCGGGGAGCTGTTTTTT. Its translation: CASSTGLGNTGELFF. Full variable domain (rest looked up from reference TRBV9 and TRBJ2-2): DSGVTQTPKHLITATGQRVTLRCSPRSGDLSVYWYQQSLDQGLQFLIQYYNGEERAKGNILERFSAQQFPDLHSELNLSSLELGDSALYFCASSTGLGNTGELFFGEGSRLTVL.

V gene TRBV12-3 or TRBV12-4 combines with J gene TRBJ1-1, with TRBD1 as a possible D gene (5 bases). The CDR3 length is 14 residues. Trimming removed 6 bases from V and 1 base from J, with 12 bases in between. This CDR3 reads CASRGPHSNTEAFF. The CDR3 DNA follows: TGTGCCAGCAGGGGACCACACTCGAACACTGAAGCTTTCTTT.

This clonotype was detected many times. The rearrangement joins TRBV6-2 or TRBV6-3 to TRBJ2-7; D is unresolved. Trimming removed 0 bases from V and 7 bases from J, with 7 bases in between. The CDR3 is 12 residues long. The germline V gene encodes CDR1 MNHEY and CDR2 SVGEGT. The CDR3 coding sequence is TGTGCCAGCAGTTACTCATTCCTGGAGCAGTACTTC. It is translated as CASSYSFLEQYF.

This clonotype was counted ten times or more. The gene calls are TRBV27 and TRBJ2-5; 14 bases map to TRBD2. Germline V gene sequence: CDR1 MNHEY, CDR2 SMNVEV (reference sequence). The CDR3 is 14 residues long. J lost 5 bases, V lost 8 bases, and 4 bases had no gene match. The CDR3 reads CASGTSGSLETQYF. CDR3 nucleotides: TGTGCCAGCGGGACTAGCGGGAGCTTGGAGACCCAGTACTTC.

The chain joins TRBV6-5 to TRBJ1-5; TRBD1 agrees at 7 bases. V was clipped by 5 bases and J by 6 bases; unmatched bases: 10. The V gene's germline CDR1 is MNHEY and CDR2 SVGAGI. The CDR3 loop spans 15 amino acids. For the CDR3, the DNA is TGTGCCAGCAGTCGCAGGGGGGGAGGGGGTCAGCCCCAGCATTTT. Translated: CASSRRGGGGQPQHF.

This clonotype appeared many times. The rearrangement joins TRBV5-4 to TRBJ2-5, with TRBD2 matching 14 bases. V lost 5 bases to trimming and J lost 6 bases; unmatched junction nucleotides: 9. The germline V gene has CDR1 SGHNT and CDR2 YYREEE (reference sequence). The CDR3 has 16 amino acids. The CDR3 spells CASRPGTSGSLKTQYF. CDR3 in DNA: TGTGCCAGCAGACCGGGGACTAGCGGGAGTTTGAAGACCCAGTACTTC.

V gene TRBV7-9 combines with J gene TRBJ2-3; D unclear. Germline CDR1 SEHNR, CDR2 FQNEAQ (reference sequence). V was cut by 4 bases and J by 10 bases, with 18 bases left in between. This CDR3 has 14 residues. The CDR3 region is CASSYPSLSTAQYF. Here the CDR3 DNA reads TGTGCCAGCAGCTACCCCTCTTTATCCACAGCGCAGTATTTT.

This clonotype showed up just once. The rearrangement uses TRBV2 and TRBJ1-4, with no clear D. Trimming took 5 bases from V and 8 from J, leaving 15 bases between them. There are 14 residues in the CDR3. Germline CDR1 is SNHLY and CDR2 is FYNNEI. The CDR3 here is CASSTRGVREKLFF. In nucleotides, the CDR3 is TGTGCCAGCAGTACCCGGGGAGTTAGGGAAAAACTGTTTTTT.

This clonotype has a count of ten or more. The CDR3 DNA sequence: TGCGCCAGCAGTCATAGGAGGGACAGGGGAGCGGAGACCCAGTACTTC. Residues: CASSHRRDRGAETQYF. V gene TRBV4-1 combines with J gene TRBJ2-5, with TRBD1 identical over 10 bases. Germline V lookup: CDR1 MGHRA, CDR2 YSYEKL. Trimming cost V 6 bases and J 5 bases; bases outside gene matches: 12. This CDR3 region has 16 residues.

This clonotype was seen many times. This chain joins TRBV7-3 and TRBJ2-2, with D maybe TRBD2 (6 bases). The length of the CDR3 is 14 residues. Germline loops: CDR1 SGHTA, CDR2 FQGTGA. The ends were cut back, 3 bases at V and 7 bases at J, with 12 bases in the middle. In DNA form, the CDR3 reads TGTGCCAGCAGCTTGGAGGGGCGGAACGGGGAGCTGTTTTTT. Its protein product is CASSLEGRNGELFF.

This clonotype was seen just once. The chain employs TRBV6-5 and TRBJ1-1; TRBD1 matches 8 bases. The germline V gene encodes CDR1 MNHEY and CDR2 SVGAGI. The CDR3 runs to 16 residues. V lost 8 bases and J lost 3; bases outside the gene matches: 14. CDR3 coding DNA: TGTGCCAGCGGGGGGCACAGGGGGAGTATAGACACTGAAGCTTTCTTT. It yields the protein CASGGHRGSIDTEAFF.

The J gene is TRBJ1-1, the V gene TRBV6-4; no definite D call. Trimming cost V 4 bases and J 1 base, with 7 bases left between them. This CDR3 spans 13 amino acids. Germline values: CDR1 MRHNA, CDR2 SNTAGT. In nucleotides, the CDR3 is TGTGCCAGCAGTGCACTGCCGAACACTGAAGCTTTCTTT. It codes for CASSALPNTEAFF.

Remarks on this clonotype: A read error is possible here, since a much larger clone lies one base away. This chain joins TRBV20-1 and TRBJ2-1; TRBD2 agrees at 9 bases. There are 14 residues in the CDR3. The germline gives CDR1 DFQATT, CDR2 SNEGSKA (reference sequence). This CDR3 reads CSARPGLAYTEQFF. In nucleotides, the CDR3 is TGCAGTGCTAGGCCGGGACTAGCTTACACTGAGCAGTTCTTC.

The V gene is TRBV7-2, the J gene TRBJ2-2, with TRBD2 identical over 7 bases. This CDR3 contains 17 residues. Per the germline V gene, CDR1 is SGHTA and CDR2 is FQGNSA. The V and J ends lost 4 bases and 2 bases, in that order; junction bases with no gene match: 10. CDR3 DNA sequence: TGTGCCAGCAGCTCACCCAGTCGGGGGGTCAACACCGGGGAGCTGTTTTTT. Protein: CASSSPSRGVNTGELFF.

This clonotype was recorded at least ten times. This chain links TRBV7-8 with TRBJ1-2, with 7 bases identical to TRBD1. Looked up from germline, CDR1 is SGHVS and CDR2 is FQNEAQ. After removal of 1 base from V and 5 bases from J, the junction contained 4 bases not matched to a gene. The CDR3 extends over 14 amino acids. The CDR3 coding sequence is TGTGCCAGCAGCTTAGGGGGGACAGCATATGGCTACACCTTC. Translation gives CASSLGGTAYGYTF.

In this sample, this clonotype turned up once. This may be a read error, as it is one base from a much larger clone. The chain uses TRBV13 and TRBJ2-5; a possible D gene is TRBD2 (5 bases). The CDR3 covers 16 residues. Looked up from germline, CDR1 is PRHDT and CDR2 is FYEKMQ (reference sequence). V was pared by 4 bases and J by 4 bases, with 19 bases between. CDR3 loop: CASSSAEEGSRETQYF. For the CDR3, the DNA is TGTGCCAGCAGCTCCGCCGAAGAGGGCTCCCGAGAGACCCAGTACTTC.

On this clonotype: This could be a read error, since a much larger clone is one nucleotide away. J is TRBJ1-2 and V is TRBV6-5, with TRBD1 matching over 7 bases. The CDR3 length is 15 residues. With 5 bases clipped from V and 8 bases from J, the junction kept 14 bases outside the gene matches. The germline gives CDR1 MNHEY, CDR2 SVGAGI. The CDR3 region has the DNA TGTGCCAGCAGTCACATAGGGGGCGGCCTGAGAGGCTACACCTTC. Translated: CASSHIGGGLRGYTF.

This clonotype was seen a single time. The chain couples TRBV15 to TRBJ2-3; perhaps TRBD2 as D (6 bases). V was shortened by 4 bases and J by 0 bases, with 11 bases between the two germline ends. Germline CDR1 is LNHNV and CDR2 is YYDKDF (reference sequence). The CDR3 totals 15 residues. In DNA, the CDR3 is TGTGCCACCAGCACCTACGGGACTAGCACAGATACGCAGTATTTT. It encodes CATSTYGTSTDTQYF.

The V call is TRBV30, the J call TRBJ1-1; no definite D call. The V end was cut by 0 bases, the J end by 6 bases, with 5 bases between. The CDR3 totals 11 residues. Germline values: CDR1 GTSNPN, CDR2 SVGIG (reference sequence). The CDR3 bases are TGTGCCTGGAGTGTCTTCTCTGAAGCTTTCTTT. It specifies CAWSVFSEAFF.

This clonotype appeared a single time. The V and J genes are TRBV12-5 and TRBJ1-1; TRBD1 agrees at 8 bases. Germline V CDR1 and CDR2: LGHNT, FRNRAP. After removal of 8 bases from V and 1 base from J, the junction contained 9 bases not matched to a gene. The CDR3 contains 15 residues. CDR3 sequence: CASSNSGTGNTEAFF. The DNA for the CDR3 is TGTGCTAGTTCCAACTCTGGGACAGGGAACACTGAAGCTTTCTTT.

This clonotype was observed many times. V is TRBV5-1 and J is TRBJ1-2, with 10 bases identical to TRBD1. The CDR3 consists of 14 residues. The junction had 3 bases not matched to a gene; V was cut back by 3 bases and J by 4 bases. From germline, CDR1 is SGHRS and CDR2 YFSETQ. The CDR3, as DNA: TGCGCCAGCAGCTCCGGGACAGGGGTCTATGGCTACACCTTC. Amino acids: CASSSGTGVYGYTF.

V gene TRBV6-4 combines with J gene TRBJ1-6, with D perhaps TRBD1 (5 bases). From germline, CDR1 is MRHNA and CDR2 SNTAGT. The CDR3 consists of 17 residues. Between the trimmed V and J ends, which lost 7 bases and 6 bases, there was a span of 22 bases. The CDR3 spells CASTEREGTLGNSPLHF. The DNA of the CDR3 is TGTGCCAGCACGGAGCGGGAGGGGACCCTAGGTAATTCACCCCTCCACTTT.

On this clonotype itself: It may be a read error: a sequence one base away is much more abundant. The CDR3 does not end in the conserved phenylalanine or tryptophan, so this is likely a read error. J is TRBJ2-1 and V is TRBV14; 8 positions match TRBD1. Unmatched junction bases numbered 8, after V lost 4 bases and J lost 12 bases. The CDR3 sequence is 13 residues long. CDR1 SGHDN and CDR2 FVKESK come from the germline V gene. CDR3 residues: CASSLQIGQGQFS. In nucleotides, the CDR3 is TGTGCCAGCAGCCTCCAGATAGGACAGGGGCAGTTCTCC.

This clonotype was recorded at least ten times. This chain joins TRBV5-1 and TRBJ1-5; 10 bases match TRBD1. There are 15 residues in the CDR3. V gave up 0 bases and J gave up 5 bases; unmatched junction bases: 2. Germline CDR1 is SGHRS and CDR2 is YFSETQ. CDR3 in DNA: TGCGCCAGCAGCTTGGGGACAGGGGGTTATCAGCCCCAGCATTTT. It yields the protein CASSLGTGGYQPQHF.

The rearrangement joins TRBV18 to TRBJ2-7; D uncertain. This CDR3 has 11 residues. From germline, CDR1 is KGHSH and CDR2 LQKENI. The CDR3 nucleotides are TGTGCTAGCCTTAGACCCCACGAGCAGTACTTC. Its translation: CASLRPHEQYF. The full variable domain, completed using reference TRBV18 and TRBJ2-7, is NAGVMQNPRHLVRRRGQEARLRCSPMKGHSHVYWYRQLPEEGLKFMVYLQKENIIDESGMPKERFSAEFPKEGPSILRIQQVVRGDSAAYFCASLRPHEQYFGPGTRLTVT.